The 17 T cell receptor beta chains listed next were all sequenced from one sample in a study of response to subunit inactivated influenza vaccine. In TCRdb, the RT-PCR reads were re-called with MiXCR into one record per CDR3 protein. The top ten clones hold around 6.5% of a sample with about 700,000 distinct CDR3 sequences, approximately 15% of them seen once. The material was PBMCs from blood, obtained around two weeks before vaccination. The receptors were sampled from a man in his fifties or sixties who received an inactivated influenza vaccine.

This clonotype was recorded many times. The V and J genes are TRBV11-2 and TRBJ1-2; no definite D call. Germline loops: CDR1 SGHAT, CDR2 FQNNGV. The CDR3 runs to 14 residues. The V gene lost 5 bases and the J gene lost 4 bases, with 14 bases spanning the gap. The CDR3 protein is CASSHVGRPYGYTF. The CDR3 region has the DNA TGTGCCAGCAGCCACGTGGGCAGGCCCTATGGCTACACCTTC.

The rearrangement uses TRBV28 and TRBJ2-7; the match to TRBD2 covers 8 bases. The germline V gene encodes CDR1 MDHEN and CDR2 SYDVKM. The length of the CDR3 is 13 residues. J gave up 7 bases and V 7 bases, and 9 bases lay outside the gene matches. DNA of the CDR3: TGTGCCAGCACCCTCGGACTAGCCAGGGAGCAGTACTTC. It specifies CASTLGLAREQYF.

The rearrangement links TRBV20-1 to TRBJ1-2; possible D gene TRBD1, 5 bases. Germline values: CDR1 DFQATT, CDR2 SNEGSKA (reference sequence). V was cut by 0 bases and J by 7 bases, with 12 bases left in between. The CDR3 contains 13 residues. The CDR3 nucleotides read TGCAGTGCTAGAGATCTCGGCAGGGCTGGCTACACCTTC. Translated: CSARDLGRAGYTF.

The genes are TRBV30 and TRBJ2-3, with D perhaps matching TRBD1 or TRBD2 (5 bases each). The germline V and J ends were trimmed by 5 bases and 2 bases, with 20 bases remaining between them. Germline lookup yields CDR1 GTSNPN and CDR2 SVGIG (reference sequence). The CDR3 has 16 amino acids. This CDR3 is CAWETGTVDFTDTQYF. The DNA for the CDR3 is TGTGCCTGGGAAACCGGGACGGTGGACTTCACAGATACGCAGTATTTT.

In nucleotides, the CDR3 is TGTGCCAGCAGTTACAGATATGAAGCTTTCTTT. As protein: CASSYRYEAFF. The rearrangement uses TRBV6-2 or TRBV6-3 and TRBJ1-1; no reliable D call. The V and J ends lost 2 bases and 7 bases respectively, with 5 bases between them. CDR1 MNHEY and CDR2 SVGEGT come from the germline V gene. The CDR3 totals 11 residues.

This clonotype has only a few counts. The DNA of the CDR3 is TGTGCCAGCAGTAAAAGGGGAGGACTAGCGGGAGGTAATGAGCAGTTCTTC. Protein sequence: CASSKRGGLAGGNEQFF. This chain uses TRBV27 with TRBJ2-1; 14 bases fit TRBD2. The CDR3 extends over 17 amino acids. J was trimmed by 7 bases and V by 5 bases; bases with no gene match: 10. The germline gives CDR1 MNHEY, CDR2 SMNVEV (reference sequence).

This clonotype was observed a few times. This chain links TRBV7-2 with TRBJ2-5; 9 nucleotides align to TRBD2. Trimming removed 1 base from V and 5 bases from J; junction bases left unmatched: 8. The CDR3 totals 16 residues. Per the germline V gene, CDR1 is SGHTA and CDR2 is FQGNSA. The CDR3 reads CASSLGVAGDGETQYF. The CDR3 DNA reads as TGTGCCAGCAGCTTAGGGGTAGCGGGAGATGGGGAGACCCAGTACTTC.

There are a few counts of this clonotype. CDR3 bases: TGTGCCTGGAGTGTACGTAGCGGAATTAATGAGCAGTTCTTC. It is translated as CAWSVRSGINEQFF. The chain employs TRBV30 and TRBJ2-1; tentatively, D is TRBD2 (6 bases). The CDR3 extends over 14 amino acids. CDR1 and CDR2 (germline): GTSNPN, SVGIG (reference sequence). The ends were cut back, 0 bases at V and 7 bases at J, with 13 bases in the middle.

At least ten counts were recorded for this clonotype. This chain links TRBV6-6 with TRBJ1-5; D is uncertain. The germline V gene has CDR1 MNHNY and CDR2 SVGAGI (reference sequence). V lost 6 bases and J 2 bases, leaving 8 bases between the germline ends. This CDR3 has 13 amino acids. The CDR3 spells CASRLDGNQPQHF. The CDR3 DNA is TGTGCCAGCAGATTGGACGGCAATCAGCCCCAGCATTTT.

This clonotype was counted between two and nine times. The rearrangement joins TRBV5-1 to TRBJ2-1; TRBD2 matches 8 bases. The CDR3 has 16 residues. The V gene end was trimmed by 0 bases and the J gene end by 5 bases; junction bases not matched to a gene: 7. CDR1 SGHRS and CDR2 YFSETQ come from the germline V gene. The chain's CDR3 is CASSLVVLTSDNEQFF. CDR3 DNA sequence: TGCGCCAGCAGCTTGGTGGTTTTGACTAGCGACAATGAGCAGTTCTTC.

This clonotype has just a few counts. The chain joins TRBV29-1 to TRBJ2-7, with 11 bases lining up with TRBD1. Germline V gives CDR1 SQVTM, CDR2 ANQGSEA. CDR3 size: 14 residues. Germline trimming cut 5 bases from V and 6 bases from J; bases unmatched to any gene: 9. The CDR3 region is CSVFRDRGKFEQYF. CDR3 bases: TGCAGCGTTTTTCGGGACAGGGGGAAGTTCGAGCAGTACTTC.

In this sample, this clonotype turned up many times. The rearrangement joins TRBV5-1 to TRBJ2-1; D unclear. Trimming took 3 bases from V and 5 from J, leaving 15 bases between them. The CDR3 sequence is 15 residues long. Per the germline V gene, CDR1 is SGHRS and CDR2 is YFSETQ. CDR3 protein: CASSSSRVRHNEQFF. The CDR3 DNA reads TGCGCCAGCAGCTCTTCTAGGGTTCGGCACAATGAGCAGTTCTTC.

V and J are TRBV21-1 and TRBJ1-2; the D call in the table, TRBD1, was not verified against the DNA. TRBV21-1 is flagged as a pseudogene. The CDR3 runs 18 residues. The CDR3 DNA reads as TGTGCCAGCACAATGTTGGGTTTGGACAGGAAAGCTAACTATGGCTACACCTTC. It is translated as CASTMLGLDRKANYGYTF.

Here the CDR3 reads CASSREGRSDTQYF. CDR3 bases: TGTGCCAGCAGCCGGGAGGGCCGATCAGATACGCAGTATTTT. The chain couples TRBV7-3 to TRBJ2-3; 8 positions agree with TRBD2. The germline gives CDR1 SGHTA, CDR2 FQGTGA. CDR3 length: 14 amino acids. Unmatched junction bases numbered 5, after V lost 5 bases and J lost 4 bases.

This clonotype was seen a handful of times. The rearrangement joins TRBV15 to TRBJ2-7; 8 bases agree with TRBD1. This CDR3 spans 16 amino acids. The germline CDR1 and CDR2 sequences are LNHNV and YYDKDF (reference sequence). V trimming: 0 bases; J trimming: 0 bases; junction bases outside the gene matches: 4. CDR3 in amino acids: CATSRDGTGHSYEQYF. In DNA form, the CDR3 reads TGTGCCACCAGCAGAGATGGGACAGGTCACTCCTACGAGCAGTACTTC.

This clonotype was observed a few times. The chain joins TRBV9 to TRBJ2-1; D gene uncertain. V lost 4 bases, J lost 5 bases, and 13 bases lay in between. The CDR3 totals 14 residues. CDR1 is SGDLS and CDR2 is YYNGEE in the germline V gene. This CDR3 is CASSPKGLDNEQFF. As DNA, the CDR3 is TGTGCCAGCAGCCCAAAGGGCCTCGACAATGAGCAGTTCTTC.

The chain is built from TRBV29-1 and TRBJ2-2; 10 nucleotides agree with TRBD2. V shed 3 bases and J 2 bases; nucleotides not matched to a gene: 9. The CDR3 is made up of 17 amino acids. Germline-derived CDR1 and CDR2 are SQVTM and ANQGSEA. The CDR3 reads CSVDRGLAGGNTGELFF. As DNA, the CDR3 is TGCAGCGTTGACAGGGGCTTAGCGGGGGGAAACACCGGGGAGCTGTTTTTT.